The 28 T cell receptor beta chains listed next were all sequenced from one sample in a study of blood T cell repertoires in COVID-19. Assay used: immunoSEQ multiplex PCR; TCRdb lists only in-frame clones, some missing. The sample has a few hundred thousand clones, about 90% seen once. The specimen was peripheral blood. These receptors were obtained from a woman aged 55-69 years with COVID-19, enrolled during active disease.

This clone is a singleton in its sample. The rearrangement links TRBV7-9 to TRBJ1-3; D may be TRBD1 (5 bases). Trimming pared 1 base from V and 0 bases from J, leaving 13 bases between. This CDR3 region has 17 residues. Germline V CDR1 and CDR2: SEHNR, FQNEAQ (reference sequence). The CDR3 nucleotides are TGTGCCAGCAGCTTAGGGGGCCGGGGGAACTCTGGAAACACCATATATTTT. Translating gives CASSLGGRGNSGNTIYF.

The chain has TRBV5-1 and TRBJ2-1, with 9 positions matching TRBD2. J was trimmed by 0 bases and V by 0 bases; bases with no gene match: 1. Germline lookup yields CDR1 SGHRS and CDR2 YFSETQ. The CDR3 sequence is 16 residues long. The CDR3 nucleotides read TGCGCCAGCAGCTTGGGCGGGGGGGGCTCCTACAATGAGCAGTTCTTC. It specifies CASSLGGGGSYNEQFF.

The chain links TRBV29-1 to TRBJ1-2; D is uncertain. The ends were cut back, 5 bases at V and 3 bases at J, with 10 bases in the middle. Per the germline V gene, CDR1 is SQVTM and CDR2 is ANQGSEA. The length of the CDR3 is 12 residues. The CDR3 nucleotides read TGCAGCGTTATACGTGAGGACTATGGCTACACCTTC. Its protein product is CSVIREDYGYTF.

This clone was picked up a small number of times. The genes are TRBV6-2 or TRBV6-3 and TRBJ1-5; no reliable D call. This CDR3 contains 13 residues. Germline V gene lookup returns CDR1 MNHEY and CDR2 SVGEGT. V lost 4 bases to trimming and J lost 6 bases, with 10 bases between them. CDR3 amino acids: CASSWGGSQPQHF. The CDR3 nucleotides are TGTGCCAGCAGTTGGGGAGGCAGTCAGCCCCAGCATTTT.

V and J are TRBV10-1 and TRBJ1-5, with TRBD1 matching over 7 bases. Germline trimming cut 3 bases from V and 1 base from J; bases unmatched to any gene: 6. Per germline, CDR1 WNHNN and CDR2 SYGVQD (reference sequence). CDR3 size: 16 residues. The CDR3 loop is CASSDPPGQSNQPQHF. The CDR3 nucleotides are TGCGCCAGCAGTGATCCGCCGGGACAGAGCAATCAGCCCCAGCATTTT.

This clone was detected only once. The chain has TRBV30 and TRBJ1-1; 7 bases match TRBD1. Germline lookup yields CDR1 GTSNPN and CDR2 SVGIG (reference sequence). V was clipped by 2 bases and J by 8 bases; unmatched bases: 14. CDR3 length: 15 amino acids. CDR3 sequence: CAWSPSPDREKEAFF. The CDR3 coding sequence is TGTGCCTGGAGTCCCAGCCCCGACAGGGAGAAAGAAGCTTTCTTT.

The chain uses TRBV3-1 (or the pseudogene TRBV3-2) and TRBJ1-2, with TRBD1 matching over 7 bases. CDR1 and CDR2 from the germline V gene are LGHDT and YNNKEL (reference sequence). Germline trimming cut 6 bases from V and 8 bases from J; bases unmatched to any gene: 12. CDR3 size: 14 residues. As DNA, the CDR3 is TGTGCCAGCAGGGGACAGTACGGTTCGGGAGGCTACACCTTC. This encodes CASRGQYGSGGYTF.

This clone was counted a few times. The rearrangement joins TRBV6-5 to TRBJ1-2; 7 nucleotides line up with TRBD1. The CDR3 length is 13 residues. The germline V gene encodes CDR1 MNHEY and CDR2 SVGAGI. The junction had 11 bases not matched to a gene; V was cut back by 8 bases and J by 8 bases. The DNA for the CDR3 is TGTGCCAGCTATTCGCCAGGGGGAGGCGGCTACACCTTC. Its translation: CASYSPGGGGYTF.

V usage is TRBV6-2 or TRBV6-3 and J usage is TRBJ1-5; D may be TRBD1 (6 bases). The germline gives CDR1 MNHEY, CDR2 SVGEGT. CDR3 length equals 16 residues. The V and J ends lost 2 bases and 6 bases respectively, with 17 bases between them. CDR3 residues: CASSYNRDTSAQPQHF. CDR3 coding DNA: TGTGCCAGCAGTTACAATCGGGACACCTCAGCTCAGCCCCAGCATTTT.

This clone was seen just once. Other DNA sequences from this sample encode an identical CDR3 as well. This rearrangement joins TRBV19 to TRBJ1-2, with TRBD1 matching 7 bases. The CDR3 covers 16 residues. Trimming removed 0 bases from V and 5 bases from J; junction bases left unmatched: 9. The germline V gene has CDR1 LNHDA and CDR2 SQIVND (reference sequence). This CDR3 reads CASSIDNSGTEYGYTF. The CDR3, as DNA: TGTGCCAGTAGTATAGATAATTCCGGGACAGAGTATGGCTACACCTTC.

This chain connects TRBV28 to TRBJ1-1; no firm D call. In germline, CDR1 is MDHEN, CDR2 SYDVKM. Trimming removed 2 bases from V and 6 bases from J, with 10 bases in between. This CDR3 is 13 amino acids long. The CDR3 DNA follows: TGTGCCAGCAGTTTAGAACAGTTCTCTGAAGCTTTCTTT. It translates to CASSLEQFSEAFF.

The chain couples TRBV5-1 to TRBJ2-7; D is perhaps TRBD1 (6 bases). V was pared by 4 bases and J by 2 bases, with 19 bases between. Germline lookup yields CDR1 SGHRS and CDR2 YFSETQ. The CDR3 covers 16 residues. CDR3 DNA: TGCGCCAGCAGCGTTAGCCTGGGACAAGGTACCTACGAGCAGTACTTC. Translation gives CASSVSLGQGTYEQYF. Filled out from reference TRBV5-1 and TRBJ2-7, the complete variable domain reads KAGVTQTPRYLIKTRGQQVTLSCSPISGHRSVSWYQQTPGQGLQFLFEYFSETQRNKGNFPGRFSGRQFSNSRSEMNVSTLELGDSALYLCASSVSLGQGTYEQYFGPGTRLTVT.

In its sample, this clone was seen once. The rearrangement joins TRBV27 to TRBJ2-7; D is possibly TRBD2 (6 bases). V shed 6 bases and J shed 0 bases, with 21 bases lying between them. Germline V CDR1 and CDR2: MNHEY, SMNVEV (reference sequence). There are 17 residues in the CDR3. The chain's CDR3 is CASSPVVPGLSSYEQYF. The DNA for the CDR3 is TGTGCCAGCAGCCCAGTTGTTCCGGGACTTAGCTCCTACGAGCAGTACTTC.

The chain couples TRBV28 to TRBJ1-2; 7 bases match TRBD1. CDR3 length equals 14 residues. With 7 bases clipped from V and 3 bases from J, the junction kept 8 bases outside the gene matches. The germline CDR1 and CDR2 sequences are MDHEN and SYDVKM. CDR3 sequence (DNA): TGTGCCAGCATCCAGGGGGGTACGGACTATGGCTACACCTTC. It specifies CASIQGGTDYGYTF.

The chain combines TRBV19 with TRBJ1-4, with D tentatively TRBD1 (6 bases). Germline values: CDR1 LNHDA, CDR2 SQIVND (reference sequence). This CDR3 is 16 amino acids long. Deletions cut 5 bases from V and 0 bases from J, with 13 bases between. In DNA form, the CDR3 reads TGTGCCAGTAGTTACAGGGAGGGAGCAACTAATGAAAAACTGTTTTTT. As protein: CASSYREGATNEKLFF.

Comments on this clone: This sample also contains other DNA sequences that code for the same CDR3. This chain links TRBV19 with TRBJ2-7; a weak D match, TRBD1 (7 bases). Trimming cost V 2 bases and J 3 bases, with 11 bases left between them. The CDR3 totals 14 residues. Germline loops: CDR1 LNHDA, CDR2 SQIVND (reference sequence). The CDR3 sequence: CASSIRQGGYEQYF. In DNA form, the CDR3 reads TGTGCCAGTAGTATACGCCAGGGGGGCTACGAGCAGTACTTC.

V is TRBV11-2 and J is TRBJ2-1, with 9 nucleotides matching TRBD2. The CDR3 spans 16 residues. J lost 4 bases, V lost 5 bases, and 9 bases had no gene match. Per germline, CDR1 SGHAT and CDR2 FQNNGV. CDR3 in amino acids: CASSTWRGGLYNEQFF. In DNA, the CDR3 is TGTGCCAGCAGCACCTGGCGGGGGGGCTTATACAATGAGCAGTTCTTC.

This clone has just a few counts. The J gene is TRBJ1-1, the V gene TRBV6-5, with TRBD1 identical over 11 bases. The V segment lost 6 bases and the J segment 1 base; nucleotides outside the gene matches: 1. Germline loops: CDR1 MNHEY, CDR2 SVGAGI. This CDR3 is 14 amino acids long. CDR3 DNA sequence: TGTGCCAGCAGAGGACAGGGGGCGAACACTGAAGCTTTCTTT. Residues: CASRGQGANTEAFF.

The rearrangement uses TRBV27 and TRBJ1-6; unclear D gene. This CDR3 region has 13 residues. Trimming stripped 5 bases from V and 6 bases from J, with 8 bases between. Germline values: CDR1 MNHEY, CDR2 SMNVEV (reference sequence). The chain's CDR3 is CASSQRPNSPLHF. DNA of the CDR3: TGTGCCAGCAGTCAGAGGCCTAATTCACCCCTCCACTTT.

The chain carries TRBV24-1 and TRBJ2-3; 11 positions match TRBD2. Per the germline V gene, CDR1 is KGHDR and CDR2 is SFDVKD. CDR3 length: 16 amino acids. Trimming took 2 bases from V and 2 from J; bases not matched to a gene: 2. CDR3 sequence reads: CATSDSSGGLTDTQYF. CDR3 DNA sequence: TGTGCCACCAGTGATTCTAGCGGGGGGCTCACAGATACGCAGTATTTT.

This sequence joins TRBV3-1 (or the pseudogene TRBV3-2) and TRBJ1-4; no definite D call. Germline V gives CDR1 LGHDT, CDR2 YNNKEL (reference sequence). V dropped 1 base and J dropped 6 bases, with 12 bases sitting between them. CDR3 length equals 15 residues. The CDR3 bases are TGTGCCAGCAGCCAAGTCGTGGGAGAGGATGAAAAACTGTTTTTT. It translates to CASSQVVGEDEKLFF.

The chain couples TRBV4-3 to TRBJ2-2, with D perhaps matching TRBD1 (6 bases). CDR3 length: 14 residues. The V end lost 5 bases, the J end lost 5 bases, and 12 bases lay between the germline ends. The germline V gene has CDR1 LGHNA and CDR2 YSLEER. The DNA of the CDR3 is TGCGCCAGCAGCATACAGGGAAGAACCGGGGAGCTGTTTTTT. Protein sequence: CASSIQGRTGELFF.

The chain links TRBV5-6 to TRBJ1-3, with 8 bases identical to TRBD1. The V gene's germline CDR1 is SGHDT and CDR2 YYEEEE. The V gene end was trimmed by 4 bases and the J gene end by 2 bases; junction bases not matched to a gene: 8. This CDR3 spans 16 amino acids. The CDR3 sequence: CASSPWTGSAGNTIYF. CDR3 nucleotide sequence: TGTGCCAGCAGCCCGTGGACAGGGTCCGCTGGAAACACCATATATTTT.

CDR3 sequence (DNA): TGTGCCAGCAGTTTATCGAGGGGACAGGGCTTGGATGAGCAGTTCTTC. This sequence encodes CASSLSRGQGLDEQFF. The V and J genes are TRBV27 and TRBJ2-1, with TRBD1 matching 9 bases. The CDR3 is 16 residues long. Germline-derived CDR1 and CDR2 are MNHEY and SMNVEV (reference sequence). With 0 bases clipped from V and 8 bases from J, the junction kept 8 bases outside the gene matches.

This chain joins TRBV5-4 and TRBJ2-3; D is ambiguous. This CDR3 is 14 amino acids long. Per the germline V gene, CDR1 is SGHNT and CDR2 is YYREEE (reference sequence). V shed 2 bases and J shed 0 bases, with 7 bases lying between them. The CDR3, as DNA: TGTGCCAGCAGCTTTGGCCTTAGCACAGATACGCAGTATTTT. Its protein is CASSFGLSTDTQYF.

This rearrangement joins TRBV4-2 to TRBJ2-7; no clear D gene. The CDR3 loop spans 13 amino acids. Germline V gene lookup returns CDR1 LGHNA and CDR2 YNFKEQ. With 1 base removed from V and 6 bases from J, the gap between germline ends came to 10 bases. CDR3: CASSQGARPEQYF. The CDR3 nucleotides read TGTGCCAGCAGCCAAGGCGCTAGACCCGAGCAGTACTTC.

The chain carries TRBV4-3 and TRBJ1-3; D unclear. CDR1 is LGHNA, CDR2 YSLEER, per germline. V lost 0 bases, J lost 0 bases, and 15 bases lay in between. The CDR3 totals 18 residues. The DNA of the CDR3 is TGCGCCAGCAGCCAAGATCTGTCGAGGGTACCCTCTGGAAACACCATATATTTT. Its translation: CASSQDLSRVPSGNTIYF.

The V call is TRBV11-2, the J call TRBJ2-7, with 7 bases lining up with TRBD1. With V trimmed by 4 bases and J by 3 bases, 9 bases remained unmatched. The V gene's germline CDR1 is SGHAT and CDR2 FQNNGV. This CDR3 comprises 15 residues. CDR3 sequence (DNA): TGTGCCAGCAGCTCGGGACAGATCAAAAACTACGAGCAGTACTTC. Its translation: CASSSGQIKNYEQYF.